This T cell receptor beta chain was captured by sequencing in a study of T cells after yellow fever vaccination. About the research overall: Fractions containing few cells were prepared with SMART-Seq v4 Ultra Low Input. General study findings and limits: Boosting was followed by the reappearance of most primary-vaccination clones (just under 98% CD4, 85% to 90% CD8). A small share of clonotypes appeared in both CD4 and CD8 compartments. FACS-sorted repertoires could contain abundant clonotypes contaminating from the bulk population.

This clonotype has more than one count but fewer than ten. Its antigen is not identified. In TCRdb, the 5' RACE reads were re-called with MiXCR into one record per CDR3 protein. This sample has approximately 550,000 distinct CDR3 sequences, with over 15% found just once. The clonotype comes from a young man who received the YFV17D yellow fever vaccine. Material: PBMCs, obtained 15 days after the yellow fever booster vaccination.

In DNA, the CDR3 is TGTGCCAGCAGTCTCTTCTACCCTCAGGGACCGAACACTGAAGCTTTCTTT. It yields the protein CASSLFYPQGPNTEAFF. The genes are TRBV12-3 or TRBV12-4 and TRBJ1-1, with D perhaps TRBD1 (5 bases). V dropped 5 bases and J dropped 1 base, with 20 bases sitting between them. The CDR3 has 17 residues.